This T cell receptor beta chain was sequenced during a study of CD8 T cells in Susac syndrome. An input of 0.5 to 1 ug of RNA was subjected to reverse transcription using random hexamers. The TCR beta CDR3 was amplified by immunoSEQ multiplex PCR across 54 Vbeta, 13 Jbeta. A single record per CDR3 protein comes from TCRdb applying MiXCR to the immunoSEQ multiplex PCR reads. This sample has about 85,000 distinct CDR3 sequences, with approximately 95% found just once. TCR beta sequencing covered blood CD8+ and CD4+ T cells. The CDR3 has 15 amino acids. CDR1 is SQVTM, CDR2 ANQGSEA, per germline. The V and J ends lost 5 bases and 3 bases respectively, with 19 bases between them.

Sequenced material: CD8+ T cells from PBMCs. This clonotype originated in a human donor with Susac syndrome. This chain uses TRBV29-1 with TRBJ1-2; a weak D match, TRBD1 (6 bases). This CDR3 is CSVFTSYRVDYGYTF. CDR3 bases: TGCAGCGTTTTCACGAGTTACAGGGTTGACTATGGCTACACCTTC.